Below are 30 T cell receptor beta chains sequenced from a single sample in a study of T cells after yellow fever vaccination. Each CDR3 protein gets one entry after TCRdb re-called the 5' RACE reads with MiXCR. The sample holds 450,000 to 550,000 distinct CDR3 sequences; roughly 21% are singletons and the top ten take more than 13%. The sample consisted of PBMCs, taken 15 days after the yellow fever booster vaccination. These receptors all stem from a young man who received the YFV17D yellow fever vaccine.

This clonotype was counted between two and nine times. This sequence joins TRBV19 and TRBJ2-7, with 7 bases identical to TRBD2. V shed 6 bases, J shed 2 bases, and the junction held 16 bases outside the gene matches. Germline V gene sequence: CDR1 LNHDA, CDR2 SQIVND (reference sequence). The CDR3 spans 17 residues. CDR3: CASSQEVSLGGTYEQYF. Written as DNA, the CDR3 is TGTGCCAGTAGCCAAGAAGTGAGTTTGGGAGGGACCTACGAGCAGTACTTC.

This chain joins TRBV29-1 and TRBJ1-5, with D hard to call. Per germline, CDR1 SQVTM and CDR2 ANQGSEA. This CDR3 comprises 14 residues. V was trimmed by 4 bases and J by 2 bases, leaving 12 bases between them. CDR3 DNA sequence: TGCAGCGTTGGTGAGACCCGGGGCAATCAGCCCCAGCATTTT. This translates into CSVGETRGNQPQHF.

This clonotype was seen more than once but under ten times. The chain couples TRBV5-1 to TRBJ1-3; D is uncertain. This CDR3 contains 15 residues. Germline V gene lookup returns CDR1 SGHRS and CDR2 YFSETQ. Trimming took off 0 bases at V and 6 bases at J, with 13 bases between the two ends. The CDR3 here is CASSLGVDPVNTIYF. The CDR3 coding sequence is TGCGCCAGCAGCTTGGGTGTCGATCCTGTAAACACCATATATTTT.

This clonotype was detected only a few times. V is TRBV20-1 and J is TRBJ2-5; no definite D call. This CDR3 region has 14 residues. V was trimmed by 1 base and J by 5 bases, leaving 14 bases between them. Germline V gives CDR1 DFQATT, CDR2 SNEGSKA (reference sequence). CDR3 residues: CSARVGTDVETQYF. As DNA, the CDR3 is TGCAGTGCTAGAGTGGGAACTGACGTCGAGACCCAGTACTTC.

This clonotype was seen more than once but under ten times. The chain is built from TRBV5-1 and TRBJ2-7; 9 bases map to TRBD2. The junction had 12 bases not matched to a gene; V was cut back by 0 bases and J by 11 bases. This CDR3 comprises 15 residues. Per the germline V gene, CDR1 is SGHRS and CDR2 is YFSETQ. The CDR3 coding sequence is TGCGCCAGCAGCTTGGTCCTAGCGGGGATGGAGTTAAAGTACTTC. Translated: CASSLVLAGMELKYF. Based on the CDR3 plus reference TRBV5-1 and TRBJ2-7, the full variable domain is KAGVTQTPRYLIKTRGQQVTLSCSPISGHRSVSWYQQTPGQGLQFLFEYFSETQRNKGNFPGRFSGRQFSNSRSEMNVSTLELGDSALYLCASSLVLAGMELKYFGPGTRLTVT.

The chain combines TRBV6-2 or TRBV6-3 with TRBJ2-7, with TRBD2 matching 16 bases. The trim removed 2 bases at V and 3 bases at J, leaving 13 bases unmatched. Germline CDR1 and CDR2: MNHEY and SVGEGT. The CDR3 is 20 residues long. DNA of the CDR3: TGTGCCAGCAGTTACATGGGGACTAGCGGGAGGGCCTCACCTATCTACGAGCAGTACTTC. Translating it yields CASSYMGTSGRASPIYEQYF.

This clonotype has only a few counts. The chain joins TRBV20-1 to TRBJ2-1; maybe TRBD2 (6 bases). This CDR3 is 14 amino acids long. Trimming removed 7 bases from V and 5 bases from J, with 18 bases in between. CDR1 and CDR2 (germline): DFQATT, SNEGSKA (reference sequence). The chain's CDR3 is CSGGRGLLNNEQFF. As DNA, the CDR3 is TGCAGTGGGGGTCGCGGACTACTTAACAATGAGCAGTTCTTC.

The chain links TRBV7-2 to TRBJ2-4; the D is unclear. The CDR3 length is 13 residues. The V gene lost 2 bases and the J gene lost 6 bases, with 8 bases spanning the gap. Per germline, CDR1 SGHTA and CDR2 FQGNSA. CDR3 sequence (DNA): TGTGCCAGCAGCTTAATTTCGGTAAACATTCAGTACTTC. Its protein product is CASSLISVNIQYF.

The chain uses TRBV7-9 and TRBJ2-7; 8 bases map to TRBD1. The junction had 9 bases not matched to a gene; V was cut back by 0 bases and J by 2 bases. The CDR3 has 17 amino acids. Germline CDR1 SEHNR, CDR2 FQNEAQ (reference sequence). CDR3 sequence (DNA): TGTGCCAGCAGCTTAGCGCAGTCCAGGACAGGGACCTACGAGCAGTACTTC. This encodes CASSLAQSRTGTYEQYF. Full variable domain (missing parts from reference TRBV7-9 and TRBJ2-7): DTGVSQNPRHKITKRGQNVTFRCDPISEHNRLYWYRQTLGQGPEFLTYFQNEAQLEKSRLLSDRFSAERPKGSFSTLEIQRTEQGDSAMYLCASSLAQSRTGTYEQYFGPGTRLTVT.

The chain is built from TRBV20-1 and TRBJ2-1; 8 nucleotides agree with TRBD1. The length of the CDR3 is 15 residues. The ends lost 3 bases at V and 2 bases at J; junction bases unmatched: 6. The germline V gene has CDR1 DFQATT and CDR2 SNEGSKA (reference sequence). The CDR3 nucleotides are TGCAGTGCTAGGGAGGACAGGGCCCCCTACAATGAGCAGTTCTTC. It codes for CSAREDRAPYNEQFF.

This chain joins TRBV9 and TRBJ2-7; 7 bases match TRBD2. The CDR3 runs to 14 residues. In germline, CDR1 is SGDLS, CDR2 YYNGEE. V trimming: 0 bases; J trimming: 5 bases; junction bases outside the gene matches: 5. The CDR3: CASSVVSGSHEQYF. DNA for the CDR3: TGTGCCAGCAGCGTAGTTAGCGGGTCCCACGAGCAGTACTTC.

The chain is built from TRBV12-5 and TRBJ2-3, with unresolved D. Between the trimmed V and J ends, which lost 1 base and 2 bases, there was a span of 10 bases. Germline lookup yields CDR1 LGHNT and CDR2 FRNRAP. The CDR3 loop spans 15 amino acids. The CDR3 reads CASGLEQTSTDTQYF. The CDR3 DNA reads as TGTGCTAGTGGTTTGGAACAGACGTCCACAGATACGCAGTATTTT.

This clonotype came up many times. This sequence joins TRBV20-1 and TRBJ1-5; TRBD1 matches 8 bases. This CDR3 region has 15 residues. Trimming at V came to 6 bases and at J to 5 bases, leaving 12 bases not matched to a gene. From germline, CDR1 is DFQATT and CDR2 SNEGSKA (reference sequence). The CDR3 reads CSAKPDRDAYQPQHF. The CDR3 coding sequence is TGCAGTGCAAAGCCGGACAGGGATGCCTATCAGCCCCAGCATTTT.

This clonotype was seen more than once but under ten times. The V gene is TRBV20-1, the J gene TRBJ2-6, with unresolved D. This CDR3 contains 13 residues. V was trimmed by 2 bases and J by 2 bases, leaving 4 bases between them. Germline-derived CDR1 and CDR2 are DFQATT and SNEGSKA (reference sequence). This CDR3 reads CSARLTGANVLTF. The CDR3 nucleotides read TGCAGTGCTAGACTTACTGGGGCCAACGTCCTGACTTTC.

This clonotype has only a few counts. J is TRBJ1-4 and V is TRBV4-2; D not resolved. Germline V gives CDR1 LGHNA, CDR2 YNFKEQ. The V end was cut by 1 base, the J end by 4 bases, with 13 bases between. The CDR3 contains 16 residues. The CDR3 loop reads CASSQALTESNEKLFF. CDR3 sequence (DNA): TGTGCCAGCAGCCAAGCCTTAACAGAAAGTAATGAAAAACTGTTTTTT.

This clonotype occurred a few times. J is TRBJ2-1 and V is TRBV12-3 or TRBV12-4; 10 positions agree with TRBD1. CDR3 length: 14 residues. V gave up 6 bases and J gave up 8 bases; unmatched junction bases: 7. CDR3 nucleotides: TGTGCCAGCAGCCGGGGACAGGGGATAGATGAGCAGTTCTTC. Protein: CASSRGQGIDEQFF.

Turning to this clonotype: Sequence at one end of the junction differs from germline and may be a read error. V and J are TRBV11-2 and TRBJ2-1; D might be TRBD2 (5 bases). The CDR3 spans 14 residues. The germline gives CDR1 SGHAT, CDR2 FQNNGV. CDR3 bases: TGTGCCAGCAGCTTAGACTACGCGAGGGATGAGGAGTTCTTC. It translates to CASSLDYARDEEFF.

V is TRBV5-1 and J is TRBJ2-5; a weak D match, TRBD2 (5 bases). V was cut by 0 bases and J by 5 bases, with 26 bases left in between. The CDR3 consists of 19 residues. Germline V gene lookup returns CDR1 SGHRS and CDR2 YFSETQ. CDR3 sequence (DNA): TGCGCCAGCAGCTTGGCCGTCGGACTCCATTTGGAGGTCTCGGAGACCCAGTACTTC. Translation gives CASSLAVGLHLEVSETQYF.

This clonotype came up a few times. CDR3 sequence reads: CSASRTSTTGELFF. The CDR3 region has the DNA TGCAGTGCTAGTCGTACTAGCACCACCGGGGAGCTGTTTTTT. The chain recombines TRBV20-1 with TRBJ2-2, with D tentatively TRBD2 (6 bases). Germline V gene data show CDR1 as DFQATT and CDR2 as SNEGSKA (reference sequence). This CDR3 is 14 amino acids long. V was clipped by 3 bases and J by 4 bases, with 12 bases between them.

This clonotype was detected a few times. The rearrangement uses TRBV9 and TRBJ2-5; the D gene is possibly TRBD1 (5 bases). The ends were cut back, 4 bases at V and 3 bases at J, with 7 bases in the middle. CDR1 is SGDLS, CDR2 YYNGEE, per germline. CDR3 length: 12 residues. The CDR3 DNA sequence: TGTGCCAGCAGCCCGGACAAAGAGACCCAGTACTTC. Protein product: CASSPDKETQYF.

This clonotype was counted between two and nine times. The chain links TRBV20-1 to TRBJ2-7; 13 bases are shared with TRBD2. The CDR3 is 15 amino acids. Germline CDR1 reads DFQATT; CDR2 reads SNEGSKA (reference sequence). V shed 5 bases, J shed 5 bases, and the junction held 9 bases outside the gene matches. The CDR3 DNA sequence: TGCAGTGCTTCAGGGACTAGCGGGACCCGGAACGAGCAGTACTTC. It translates to CSASGTSGTRNEQYF.

This clonotype was observed a few times. The genes are TRBV7-9 and TRBJ1-4; possibly TRBD1 for D (6 bases). The ends were cut back, 3 bases at V and 4 bases at J, with 15 bases in the middle. Germline CDR1 and CDR2: SEHNR and FQNEAQ (reference sequence). CDR3 length equals 16 residues. The DNA of the CDR3 is TGTGCCAGCAGCTTGGACAGTAGATGGGGTAATGAAAAACTGTTTTTT. It is translated as CASSLDSRWGNEKLFF.

The chain is built from TRBV5-1 and TRBJ2-3, with 7 nucleotides matching TRBD1. The CDR3 loop spans 15 amino acids. CDR1 and CDR2 from the germline V gene are SGHRS and YFSETQ. With V trimmed by 4 bases and J by 5 bases, 10 bases remained unmatched. The CDR3 spells CASSLTGDGVDTQYF. The CDR3 DNA sequence: TGCGCCAGCAGCCTCACAGGGGATGGCGTAGATACGCAGTATTTT.

This clonotype occurred a few times. This chain links TRBV7-9 with TRBJ2-3; the match to TRBD2 covers 11 bases. CDR3 length: 16 residues. The ends lost 5 bases at V and 6 bases at J; junction bases unmatched: 10. CDR1 SEHNR and CDR2 FQNEAQ come from the germline V gene (reference sequence). The CDR3 sequence: CASSTWAGTSGDTQYF. The CDR3, as DNA: TGTGCCAGCAGCACCTGGGCCGGGACTAGCGGTGATACGCAGTATTTT.

The rearrangement uses TRBV28 and TRBJ2-7; D is perhaps TRBD1 (6 bases). Trimming removed 4 bases at V and 3 bases at J, with 13 bases between. The CDR3 extends over 14 amino acids. Germline V gene data show CDR1 as MDHEN and CDR2 as SYDVKM. The CDR3 here is CASSSGQQDYEQYF. CDR3 bases: TGTGCCAGCAGTTCCGGACAGCAGGACTACGAGCAGTACTTC.

Many counts were recorded for this clonotype. The J gene is TRBJ2-7, the V gene TRBV5-1, with 8 bases fitting TRBD2. CDR1 and CDR2 (germline): SGHRS, YFSETQ. V was clipped by 0 bases and J by 5 bases; unmatched bases: 10. The CDR3 is 16 amino acids. The CDR3 spells CASSLDHKRETNEQYF. The CDR3 DNA is TGCGCCAGCAGCTTGGACCATAAGCGGGAGACAAACGAGCAGTACTTC. Looking up the rest from reference TRBV5-1 and TRBJ2-7 gives the full variable domain: KAGVTQTPRYLIKTRGQQVTLSCSPISGHRSVSWYQQTPGQGLQFLFEYFSETQRNKGNFPGRFSGRQFSNSRSEMNVSTLELGDSALYLCASSLDHKRETNEQYFGPGTRLTVT.

The chain couples TRBV20-1 to TRBJ1-2; 8 nucleotides match TRBD1. The CDR3 loop spans 13 amino acids. Germline V lookup: CDR1 DFQATT, CDR2 SNEGSKA (reference sequence). After removal of 3 bases from V and 7 bases from J, the junction contained 7 bases not matched to a gene. The CDR3 reads CSASPQGERGYTF. The CDR3 region has the DNA TGCAGTGCTAGCCCACAGGGGGAGCGTGGCTACACCTTC.

In this sample, this clonotype turned up a few times. The rearrangement links TRBV5-1 to TRBJ1-1; D is ambiguous. The CDR3 has 15 residues. The V gene's germline CDR1 is SGHRS and CDR2 YFSETQ. V was pared by 3 bases and J by 7 bases, with 19 bases between. In DNA, the CDR3 is TGCGCCAGCAGCTACGACTTGAGGATCCCCGTTGAAGCTTTCTTT. It translates to CASSYDLRIPVEAFF.

The sample holds a few counts of this clonotype. V and J are TRBV6-5 and TRBJ2-1, with D hard to call. From germline, CDR1 is MNHEY and CDR2 SVGAGI. V gave up 5 bases and J gave up 4 bases, with 9 bases separating them. The CDR3 loop spans 13 amino acids. The CDR3 nucleotides are TGTGCCAGCAGTAGGATGGGATACAATGAGCAGTTCTTC. It specifies CASSRMGYNEQFF.

V is TRBV5-6 and J is TRBJ1-3, with no clear D. V dropped 1 base and J dropped 5 bases, with 4 bases sitting between them. The CDR3 sequence is 12 residues long. Germline V gene data show CDR1 as SGHDT and CDR2 as YYEEEE. The CDR3 region is CASSLKRNTIYF. In DNA form, the CDR3 reads TGTGCCAGCAGCTTGAAGAGAAACACCATATATTTT.